A single sample gave rise to the 13 T cell receptor beta chains below, sequenced in a study of Ad26.COV2.S vaccination and SARS-CoV-2 variants (dated by TCRdb to the early 2020s). Library preparation was by the immunoSEQ multiplex PCR assay. TCRdb re-hosts the immuneACCESS table, in-frame sequences only. Its copies lack some clones; in the studies checked, an unresolved V gene accounts for under half of them, and the cause for the rest is not known. This sample comprises 350,000 to 450,000 clones, 80% to 90% of them detected only once. The top ten hold 2.5% to 3.5% of the sample. Read against the paper, the sample's treatment or condition label means: roughly 19 received Ad26.COV2.S at low or high dose, single or two shots; roughly five received placebo; per-sample allocation not given. For vaccine and placebo recipients, the sequenced repertoires came from samples collected on day 63 after the first injection.

This sample comprised peripheral blood, obtained in a trial of Ad26.COV2.S vaccine versus placebo. The receptors shown here come from a person aged 18-65 years who received the Ad26.COV2.S COVID-19 vaccine or a placebo.

The chain combines TRBV19 with TRBJ1-5, with 12 bases that match TRBD1. The J segment lost 7 bases and the V segment lost 9 bases, leaving 13 bases of the junction unmatched. Germline values: CDR1 LNHDA, CDR2 SQIVND (reference sequence). This CDR3 is built from 16 residues. The CDR3 sequence is CASSLGQGAQGQPQHF. The CDR3, as DNA: TGTGCCAGCAGTCTGGGACAGGGGGCGCAAGGCCAGCCCCAGCATTTT.

This chain links TRBV4-1 with TRBJ1-4, with unresolved D. The V end was cut by 4 bases, the J end by 5 bases, with 8 bases between. Germline loops: CDR1 MGHRA, CDR2 YSYEKL. The CDR3 totals 13 residues. This CDR3 is CASSLLRNEKLFF. DNA for the CDR3: TGCGCCAGCAGCCTCCTAAGGAATGAAAAACTGTTTTTT.

The rearrangement joins TRBV6-6 to TRBJ2-7; 7 bases align to TRBD2. V shed 6 bases, J shed 6 bases, and the junction held 11 bases outside the gene matches. This CDR3 is built from 14 residues. Germline CDR1 is MNHNY and CDR2 is SVGAGI (reference sequence). This CDR3 is CASRFSGLESEQYF. The CDR3 DNA is TGTGCCAGCAGGTTTAGCGGACTAGAAAGCGAGCAGTACTTC.

The V gene is TRBV11-2, the J gene TRBJ2-4; D might be TRBD2 (6 bases). This CDR3 has 19 amino acids. The germline CDR1 and CDR2 sequences are SGHAT and FQNNGV. Trimming stripped 1 base from V and 0 bases from J, with 19 bases between. The CDR3 region is CASSLAMSGDLLAKNIQYF. The CDR3 DNA is TGTGCCAGCAGCTTAGCCATGTCGGGGGACTTACTAGCCAAAAACATTCAGTACTTC.

The V gene is TRBV4-3, the J gene TRBJ2-7; unclear D gene. CDR3 length equals 14 residues. V was pared by 0 bases and J by 7 bases, with 13 bases between. CDR1 is LGHNA and CDR2 is YSLEER in the germline V gene. In DNA form, the CDR3 reads TGCGCCAGCAGCCAAGATACCCATGGTTTAGAGCAGTACTTC. Encoded protein: CASSQDTHGLEQYF.

This chain uses TRBV27 with TRBJ2-3; 7 nucleotides align to TRBD1. The CDR3 covers 16 residues. V dropped 6 bases and J dropped 2; count of bases not matched to a gene: 11. Per germline, CDR1 MNHEY and CDR2 SMNVEV (reference sequence). The CDR3 coding sequence is TGTGCCAGCAGACAACAGGGGACGAGATCCACAGATACGCAGTATTTT. This translates into CASRQQGTRSTDTQYF.

This chain joins TRBV11-3 and TRBJ2-1; TRBD2 aligns across 11 bases. J lost 8 bases, V lost 4 bases, and 13 bases had no gene match. Germline V CDR1 and CDR2: SGHNT, YENEEA. The CDR3 sequence is 17 residues long. CDR3 coding DNA: TGTGCCAGCAGCTCCCGAACCCTAGCGGGGGGTCGTGATGAGCAGTTCTTC. The encoded protein is CASSSRTLAGGRDEQFF.

The rearrangement uses TRBV11-2 and TRBJ2-2; perhaps TRBD2 as D (6 bases). This CDR3 is built from 16 residues. Germline V gene data show CDR1 as SGHAT and CDR2 as FQNNGV. The ends were cut back, 3 bases at V and 5 bases at J, with 16 bases in the middle. CDR3 residues: CASSFPSDGGTGELFF. The CDR3 DNA follows: TGTGCCAGCAGCTTCCCTAGCGACGGCGGGACCGGGGAGCTGTTTTTT.

The V call is TRBV6-5, the J call TRBJ2-1; 7 bases are shared with TRBD1. The CDR3 sequence is 15 residues long. Germline-derived CDR1 and CDR2 are MNHEY and SVGAGI. V was pared by 6 bases and J by 2 bases, with 7 bases of the junction left unmatched. Written as DNA, the CDR3 is TGTGCCAGCAGACTTGGTGGGACAGCCTACAATGAGCAGTTCTTC. This translates into CASRLGGTAYNEQFF.

The rearrangement uses TRBV5-5 and TRBJ2-7; the D is unclear. From germline, CDR1 is SGHKS and CDR2 YYEKEE (reference sequence). V gave up 0 bases and J gave up 1 base, with 8 bases separating them. The CDR3 totals 14 residues. CDR3 DNA: TGTGCCAGCAGCTTGGCCGCAGGTTCCTACGAGCAGTACTTC. It codes for CASSLAAGSYEQYF.

The V and J genes are TRBV11-2 and TRBJ2-7; perhaps TRBD2 as D (7 bases). CDR1 SGHAT and CDR2 FQNNGV come from the germline V gene. Trimming cost V 5 bases and J 7 bases, with 24 bases left between them. The CDR3 covers 16 residues. This CDR3 reads CASSPPWGGPAGEQYF. Here the CDR3 DNA reads TGTGCCAGCAGCCCCCCTTGGGGGGGCCCGGCTGGGGAGCAGTACTTC.

The chain carries TRBV19 and TRBJ2-3; D is unclear. The CDR3 loop spans 14 amino acids. V dropped 2 bases and J dropped 5 bases, with 11 bases sitting between them. Germline values: CDR1 LNHDA, CDR2 SQIVND (reference sequence). CDR3 in amino acids: CASSINLVGDTQYF. The CDR3 bases are TGTGCCAGTAGTATAAACCTCGTAGGAGATACGCAGTATTTT.

This sequence joins TRBV7-2 and TRBJ2-1, with TRBD1 matching 7 bases. The V and J ends lost 1 base and 4 bases, in that order; junction bases with no gene match: 7. Looked up from germline, CDR1 is SGHTA and CDR2 is FQGNSA. There are 16 residues in the CDR3. The CDR3 reads CASSLVSGQLYNEQFF. CDR3 DNA sequence: TGTGCCAGCAGCTTAGTGTCGGGACAGCTTTACAATGAGCAGTTCTTC.